What follows is one T cell receptor beta chain and its context. Method: immunoSEQ multiplex PCR; TCRdb's copy keeps in-frame clones and lacks some. In the table there are tens of thousands of clones, around 89% of which are singletons. This specimen belongs to a study of OX40 agonist ivuxolimab in advanced cancers. As for the study in general: Ivuxolimab was delivered to patients intravenously every 2 weeks at doses spanning 0.01 to 10 mg/kg.

CDR3 length equals 16 residues. Trimming cost V 0 bases and J 4 bases; bases outside gene matches: 3. Germline CDR1 and CDR2: SEHNR and FQNEAQ (reference sequence). The receptor was isolated from an adult with an advanced solid tumor such as melanoma, head and neck, liver or kidney cancer. The source material was CD4+ or CD8+ T cells sorted from blood, sampled in a trial of the OX40 agonist ivuxolimab. The V call is TRBV7-9, the J call TRBJ2-1; 10 bases are shared with TRBD2. CDR3 bases: TGTGCCAGCAGCTTAGCATTAGCGGGAGGATACAATGAGCAGTTCTTC. Amino acids: CASSLALAGGYNEQFF.